A single TCR beta chain is shown here with its context. J was trimmed by 9 bases and V by 5 bases; bases with no gene match: 5. The CDR3 length is 13 residues. CDR1 is LGHNT, CDR2 FRNRAP, per germline. This record belongs to a study of T cell changes during pregnancy in multiple sclerosis. Measured with immunoSEQ multiplex PCR; TCRdb has only the in-frame clones, and not every one. In the table there are about 100,000 clones, more than 90% of which are singletons. The specimen comprised peripheral blood, sampled in the second trimester of pregnancy. The rearrangement uses TRBV12-5 and TRBJ2-1; the match to TRBD2 covers 9 bases. The receptor comes from a female donor with multiple sclerosis, enrolled in a pregnancy study. CDR3 sequence: CASGLLAGAEQFF. CDR3 sequence (DNA): TGTGCTAGTGGTCTGTTAGCGGGAGCTGAGCAGTTCTTC. The full variable domain, completed using reference TRBV12-5 and TRBJ2-1, is DARVTQTPRHKVTEMGQEVTMRCQPILGHNTVFWYRQTMMQGLELLAYFRNRAPLDDSGMPKDRFSAEMPDATLATLKIQPSEPRDSAVYFCASGLLAGAEQFFGPGTRLTVL.